Listed below are T cell receptor beta chains from one sample, sequenced in a study of beta chain features in type 1 diabetes. Method: immunoSEQ multiplex PCR; TCRdb's copy keeps in-frame clones and lacks some. Of 200,000 to 250,000 clones in the sample, around 10% were seen once. Sequencing used naive CD4+ T cells from blood. Every receptor here comes from a woman aged 18-29 years in good health. The CDR3 runs from the conserved cysteine through the conserved F or W. The order of the fields is J gene, V gene, CDR3 protein.

j_call: TRBJ2-7
v_call: TRBV18
cdr3_aa: CASSPGQNYEQYF

j_call: TRBJ1-1
v_call: TRBV30
cdr3_aa: CAWRAGVRTEAFF

j_call: TRBJ2-1
v_call: TRBV6-5
cdr3_aa: CASGKIPNNEQFF

j_call: TRBJ2-6
v_call: TRBV7-2
cdr3_aa: CASSLRGTGRTNVLTF

j_call: TRBJ1-2
v_call: TRBV2
cdr3_aa: CASSGTGRYGYTF

j_call: TRBJ2-1
v_call: TRBV19
cdr3_aa: CASSIDAGYSSYNEQFF

j_call: TRBJ2-3
v_call: TRBV30
cdr3_aa: CAWSRGWADTQYF

j_call: TRBJ2-1
v_call: TRBV10-2
cdr3_aa: CASGRTSGGQYNEQFF

j_call: TRBJ1-2
v_call: TRBV6-1
cdr3_aa: CASSGTGFNYGYTF

j_call: TRBJ2-2
v_call: TRBV7-9
cdr3_aa: CASRRGTPPTGELFF

j_call: TRBJ2-5
v_call: TRBV27
cdr3_aa: CASSLSWGGSETQYF

j_call: TRBJ2-7
v_call: TRBV6-5
cdr3_aa: CASSQSYEQYF

j_call: TRBJ2-7
v_call: TRBV6-1
cdr3_aa: CASSDLRRDTSYEQYF

j_call: TRBJ2-7
v_call: TRBV27
cdr3_aa: CASQVQQGANYEQYF

j_call: TRBJ2-3
v_call: TRBV30
cdr3_aa: CAYGLAGVSDTQYF

j_call: TRBJ2-3
v_call: TRBV7-9
cdr3_aa: CASSVRTSGRAPPDTQYF

j_call: TRBJ1-5
v_call: TRBV7-9
cdr3_aa: CASSLGTGNDQPQHF

j_call: TRBJ2-7
v_call: TRBV28
cdr3_aa: CASSLYTGGSYEQYF

j_call: TRBJ1-2
v_call: TRBV6-1
cdr3_aa: CASSNTGRGYTF

j_call: TRBJ2-5
v_call: TRBV13
cdr3_aa: CASSPLQGTGEQYF

j_call: TRBJ2-7
v_call: TRBV19
cdr3_aa: CASKSSGRASYEQYF

j_call: TRBJ1-2
v_call: TRBV30
cdr3_aa: CAWSRGSGYGYTF

j_call: TRBJ1-3
v_call: TRBV5-4
cdr3_aa: CASSVSGNTIYF

j_call: TRBJ2-1
v_call: TRBV27
cdr3_aa: CASSTGLARKRTDNEQFF

j_call: TRBJ1-5
v_call: TRBV7-9
cdr3_aa: CASSLDGTGNNQPQHF

j_call: TRBJ2-2
v_call: TRBV5-4
cdr3_aa: CASSPRTSGSGGELFF